This is a list of T cell receptor beta chains from one sample in a study of T-cell memory formation after mild COVID-19. Each CDR3 protein is one row after TCRdb ran MiXCR on the 5' RACE reads. Counted here are around 530,000 distinct CDR3 sequences, less than 25% occurring once; the ten biggest clones make up approximately 8.4%. Sample: PBMCs or a T cell subset sorted from them (not recorded which). The origin of the receptors is an adult woman who had mild COVID-19 (a few samples of this study predate the infection). Cell type and time point are not known. Both conserved end residues are part of each CDR3. A D gene is named only where the DNA matches it firmly. Clone sizes are given selectively: once, few, many, or a class where the clone is expanded.

v_call	clone_size	d_call	j_call	cdr3_length	cdr3_nt	cdr3_aa
TRBV7-2	few	-	TRBJ1-3	14	TGTGCCAGCAGGGTTCCAACCGACGGAAACACCATATATTTT	CASRVPTDGNTIYF
TRBV15	few	TRBD1	TRBJ1-2	15	TGTGCCACCAGCAGAAAGACAGGGACTAACTATGGCTACACCTTC	CATSRKTGTNYGYTF
TRBV27	-	-	TRBJ2-4	14	TGTGCCAGCAGTTCGGAGGGTATCAAAAACATTCAGTACTTC	CASSSEGIKNIQYF
TRBV12-3/TRBV12-4	-	-	TRBJ2-1	17	TGTGCCAGCAGTTTTCCCAGAGGGCTTCTCCTCGGAAATGAGCAGTTCTTC	CASSFPRGLLLGNEQFF
TRBV30	-	-	TRBJ1-2	13	TGTGCCTGGAGTGATGGCAGGGGCTATGGCTACACCTTC	CAWSDGRGYGYTF
TRBV12-3/TRBV12-4	-	-	TRBJ1-4	14	TGTGCCAGCAGTTTAGCCCTAAGCGGGTCAAAACTGTTTTTT	CASSLALSGSKLFF
TRBV24-1	-	TRBD1	TRBJ2-2	15	TGTGCCACCAGCGAGGACAGGGATGTAACCGGGGAGCTGTTTTTT	CATSEDRDVTGELFF
TRBV5-1	few	TRBD1	TRBJ1-1	17	TGCGCCAGCAGCGCGGGGACAGGGGGCTTTCGGAACACTGAAGCTTTCTTT	CASSAGTGGFRNTEAFF
TRBV7-8	-	TRBD2	TRBJ2-1	15	TGTGCCAGCAGCTCTCCGGGACTACGAAACAATGAGCAGTTCTTC	CASSSPGLRNNEQFF
TRBV5-1	-	TRBD2	TRBJ2-3	14	TGCGCCAGCACCACTAGCGGGAGCACAGATACGCAGTATTTT	CASTTSGSTDTQYF
TRBV6-5	-	-	TRBJ2-1	12	TGTGCCAGCAGTACCCGACCGGGGGAGCAGTTCTTC	CASSTRPGEQFF
TRBV5-1	many	TRBD1	TRBJ2-1	15	TGCGCCAGCAGCGGGGACAGGACCCTTTACAATGAGCAGTTCTTC	CASSGDRTLYNEQFF
TRBV10-3	-	TRBD1	TRBJ2-7	14	TGTGCCATCAGTGAGTCCACAGGGGCCTACGAGCAGTACTTC	CAISESTGAYEQYF
TRBV11-2	many	-	TRBJ2-1	15	TGTGCCAGCTCCAGAGATTTAAGCTCCTACAATGAGCAGTTCTTC	CASSRDLSSYNEQFF
TRBV6-7	few	-	TRBJ2-7	14	TGTGCCAGCAGTTACTCGGGAGACAGAGGCGAGCAGTACTTC	CASSYSGDRGEQYF
TRBV7-2	few	-	TRBJ1-4	15	TGTGCCAGCAGCTTAGTAGCTGGGGTCGGGGAAAAACTGTTTTTT	CASSLVAGVGEKLFF
TRBV13	few	-	TRBJ2-5	14	TGTGCCAGCAGCTTCCGGGAGTCGTACGAGACCCAGTACTTC	CASSFRESYETQYF
TRBV27	-	-	TRBJ2-1	12	TGTGCCAGCAGTTTACCCGGAGATGAGCAGTTCTTC	CASSLPGDEQFF
TRBV20-1	few	TRBD2	TRBJ2-1	16	TGCAGTGCTAGAGATCGGAAGCGGGGCTCCTACAATGAGCAGTTCTTC	CSARDRKRGSYNEQFF
TRBV5-1	few	-	TRBJ1-1	13	TGCGCCAGCAGCTTGTACACGGACACTGAAGCTTTCTTT	CASSLYTDTEAFF
TRBV12-3/TRBV12-4	once	TRBD1	TRBJ1-2	16	TGTGCCAGCAGACAACCGAACGACAGGGACAACTATGGCTACACCTTC	CASRQPNDRDNYGYTF
TRBV20-1	-	TRBD2	TRBJ2-3	14	TGCAGTGCTAGAGGAGCGGGGGGCGAGGATACGCAGTATTTT	CSARGAGGEDTQYF
TRBV9	-	-	TRBJ2-2	13	TGTGCCAGCAGCCCCGATTTACCCGGGGAGCTGTTTTTT	CASSPDLPGELFF
TRBV5-1	few	-	TRBJ2-1	14	TGCGCCAGCAGCCTGGAGGCACACTACAATGAGCAGTTCTTC	CASSLEAHYNEQFF
TRBV18	-	-	TRBJ2-7	13	TGTGCCAGCTCACCAAACGGGTTATACGAGCAGTACTTC	CASSPNGLYEQYF
TRBV4-2	-	-	TRBJ2-7	14	TGTGCCAGCAGCCAACACCGGGACAACTACGAGCAGTACTTC	CASSQHRDNYEQYF
TRBV4-2	-	TRBD1	TRBJ2-5	17	TGTGCCAGCAGCCAAGGCCCTGGACAGGGGATGGGGGAGACCCAGTACTTC	CASSQGPGQGMGETQYF